This T cell receptor beta chain was sequenced during a study of blood T cells in healthy people across ages. Primers used in a second PCR of roughly 6 to 11 cycles were a sample-barcoded 5' primer and a J-beta primer mix. TCRdb processed the 5' RACE reads anew with MiXCR; each CDR3 protein has one entry. The table has over a million distinct CDR3 sequences, 35% to 45% seen once. Germline V gene sequence: CDR1 MDHEN, CDR2 SYDVKM. J was trimmed by 11 bases and V by 7 bases; bases with no gene match: 13. The CDR3 runs to 13 residues. The sequencing input was blood. The chain has TRBV28 and TRBJ2-5; 7 bases are a match to TRBD1. This receptor was identified in a woman aged 18-29 years in good health. CDR3 nucleotides: TGTGCCAGCATTCGGGACAGCTACAATGAGCAGTACTTC. Protein: CASIRDSYNEQYF.